The 9 T cell receptor beta chains below all came from one sample that was sequenced in a study of shared clonotypes between healthy human individuals. Sequenced by immunoSEQ multiplex PCR; TCRdb stores in-frame clones only, minus some. The data hold under 1,900,000 clones, with approximately 98.5% observed a single time. The sequencing sample was made of naive CD4+ T cells sorted from blood. The sample's subset: CD45RA+ positively selected. The source is a man aged 25 to 40 in good health.

The gene calls are TRBV19 and TRBJ2-5, with 9 bases matching TRBD2. Germline CDR1 reads LNHDA; CDR2 reads SQIVND (reference sequence). This CDR3 has 15 amino acids. J lost 2 bases, V lost 3 bases, and 4 bases had no gene match. CDR3 coding DNA: TGTGCCAGTAGTATTCGACTAGCGGTACAAGAGACCCAGTACTTC. It translates to CASSIRLAVQETQYF.

The rearrangement links TRBV11-2 to TRBJ2-2; possible D gene TRBD1, 6 bases. The CDR3 is 14 residues long. Trimming took off 6 bases at V and 6 bases at J, with 14 bases between the two ends. Germline CDR1 SGHAT, CDR2 FQNNGV. CDR3 region: CASSVTGISGELFF. The CDR3 bases are TGTGCCAGCAGTGTAACAGGGATCTCCGGGGAGCTGTTTTTT.

The genes are TRBV28 and TRBJ1-2; 9 bases map to TRBD1. There are 17 residues in the CDR3. The V segment lost 5 bases and the J segment 2 bases; nucleotides outside the gene matches: 12. The germline V gene encodes CDR1 MDHEN and CDR2 SYDVKM. CDR3 region: CASSVSGFGTGNYGYTF. The CDR3 coding sequence is TGTGCCAGCAGTGTATCGGGTTTCGGGACAGGGAACTATGGCTACACCTTC.

CDR3 region: CASSSTTGTDTQYF. CDR3 nucleotides: TGTGCCAGCAGCTCAACGACAGGCACAGATACGCAGTATTTT. This chain uses TRBV5-4 with TRBJ2-3, with D perhaps matching TRBD1 (5 bases). Germline loops: CDR1 SGHNT, CDR2 YYREEE (reference sequence). The ends were cut back, 3 bases at V and 1 base at J, with 9 bases in the middle. This CDR3 contains 14 residues.

The CDR3 bases are TGTGCCAGCAGCCTAGGCGGGGGAACAGGGTCCAATCAGCCCCAGCATTTT. Translation gives CASSLGGGTGSNQPQHF. The chain links TRBV7-9 to TRBJ1-5; D perhaps matches TRBD1 (6 bases). Germline V lookup: CDR1 SEHNR, CDR2 FQNEAQ (reference sequence). V was shortened by 5 bases and J by 3 bases, with 20 bases between the two germline ends. This CDR3 contains 17 residues.

The V gene is TRBV6-5, the J gene TRBJ2-7; 12 bases align to TRBD1. Trimming removed 6 bases from V and 7 bases from J; junction bases left unmatched: 10. Germline-derived CDR1 and CDR2 are MNHEY and SVGAGI. CDR3 size: 15 residues. DNA for the CDR3: TGTGCCAGCAGACCCGGGACAGGGGGCGCCGGGGAGCAGTACTTC. This gives the protein CASRPGTGGAGEQYF.

CDR3 region: CASSLLGGITGELFF. The CDR3 DNA follows: TGTGCCAGCAGTTTATTAGGGGGGATCACCGGGGAGCTGTTTTTT. The rearrangement joins TRBV28 to TRBJ2-2; D possibly uses TRBD1 or TRBD2 (6 bases each). Germline-derived CDR1 and CDR2 are MDHEN and SYDVKM. V was shortened by 1 base and J by 4 bases, with 10 bases between the two germline ends. The CDR3 has 15 residues.

The chain couples TRBV15 to TRBJ1-2; no clear D. CDR3 size: 13 residues. V was clipped by 5 bases and J by 4 bases, with 11 bases between them. CDR1 is LNHNV and CDR2 is YYDKDF in the germline V gene (reference sequence). The CDR3 nucleotides are TGTGCCACCAGCTGGGAATCGGTCTATGGCTACACCTTC. Encoded protein: CATSWESVYGYTF.

This chain links TRBV7-2 with TRBJ1-4, with 10 bases fitting TRBD1. The CDR3 sequence is 15 residues long. Germline assignment: CDR1 SGHTA and CDR2 FQGNSA. V shed 5 bases and J 7 bases; nucleotides not matched to a gene: 7. The CDR3 sequence: CASSPDRGDSEKLFF. CDR3 in DNA: TGTGCCAGCAGCCCGGACAGGGGGGATAGTGAAAAACTGTTTTTT.